The 12 T cell receptor beta chains presented below share a single source sample, sequenced in a study of CD8+CD57+ T cells in acquired aplastic anemia. TCR beta VDJ and CDR3 profiling used genomic DNA as template. TCRdb passed the reads through MiXCR, listing each CDR3 protein once. The sample has roughly 98,000 distinct CDR3 sequences, 55% to 75% seen once; the top ten hold 65%. CD8+CD57+ cell expansion had been shown by flow cytometry in patients chosen for sequencing. Sequencing used sorted CD4+, CD8+, or CD8+CD57+ T cells (not recorded which) from PBMCs. These receptors all come from a human donor with aplastic anemia.

This chain connects TRBV5-8 to TRBJ1-5; TRBD1 aligns across 8 bases. The CDR3 totals 15 residues. Germline V gene data show CDR1 as SGHTS and CDR2 as YDEGEE. Trimming removed 3 bases from V and 2 bases from J; junction bases left unmatched: 4. CDR3: CASSWTGSGNQPQHF. The CDR3 DNA is TGTGCCAGCAGCTGGACAGGGTCTGGCAATCAGCCCCAGCATTTT.

The chain couples TRBV6-1 to TRBJ1-2; TRBD1 is a possible D gene (5 bases). The V end lost 4 bases, the J end lost 4 bases, and 10 bases lay between the germline ends. The CDR3 length is 13 residues. Per the germline V gene, CDR1 is MNHNS and CDR2 is SASEGT. The CDR3 sequence is CASSARGGYGYTF. CDR3 DNA sequence: TGTGCCAGCAGTGCACGGGGGGGCTATGGCTACACCTTC.

The chain is built from TRBV7-2 and TRBJ2-1; 8 nucleotides match TRBD2. This CDR3 comprises 12 residues. Germline CDR1 and CDR2: SGHTA and FQGNSA. Unmatched junction bases numbered 8, after V lost 11 bases and J lost 8 bases. The CDR3 region is CACGDSGDEQFF. For the CDR3, the DNA is TGTGCCTGCGGGGATAGCGGGGATGAGCAGTTCTTC.

This chain joins TRBV25-1 and TRBJ1-3; D uncertain. The CDR3 is 12 residues long. Germline V lookup: CDR1 MGHDK, CDR2 SYGVNS. Between the trimmed V and J ends, which lost 2 bases and 7 bases, there was a span of 6 bases. DNA for the CDR3: TGTGCCAGCAGTGAAACTACGAACACCATATATTTT. This gives the protein CASSETTNTIYF.

This sequence joins TRBV20-1 and TRBJ2-1; D possibly uses TRBD1 or TRBD2 (7 bases each). The CDR3 totals 14 residues. Germline V gene lookup returns CDR1 DFQATT and CDR2 SNEGSKA (reference sequence). V was pared by 1 base and J by 4 bases, with 11 bases between. CDR3 bases: TGCAGTGCTAGAGGACAGGGAGGGTACAATGAGCAGTTCTTC. It encodes CSARGQGGYNEQFF.

This clonotype was seen a few times. This chain links TRBV7-9 with TRBJ2-7, with TRBD2 matching 7 bases. Looked up from germline, CDR1 is SEHNR and CDR2 is FQNEAQ (reference sequence). CDR3 length equals 12 residues. Trimming removed 8 bases from V and 2 bases from J; junction bases left unmatched: 3. The CDR3 loop reads CASGGVPYEQYF. The CDR3 DNA is TGTGCCAGCGGGGGGGTCCCCTACGAGCAGTACTTC.

The chain combines TRBV24-1 with TRBJ2-1, with 10 bases fitting TRBD1. The trim removed 4 bases at V and 9 bases at J, leaving 14 bases unmatched. Germline CDR1 reads KGHDR; CDR2 reads SFDVKD. The length of the CDR3 is 17 residues. This CDR3 reads CATSDPRDRGGYGEQFF. CDR3 DNA sequence: TGTGCCACCAGTGACCCGAGGGACAGGGGAGGCTATGGTGAGCAGTTCTTC.

The chain couples TRBV20-1 to TRBJ1-6; D is perhaps TRBD1 (5 bases). The CDR3 contains 15 residues. Germline assignment: CDR1 DFQATT and CDR2 SNEGSKA (reference sequence). The V gene lost 6 bases and the J gene lost 1 base, with 13 bases spanning the gap. CDR3 bases: TGCAGTGCCTCCCGGGGCGCGTCCTATAATTCACCCCTCCACTTT. Translated, it gives CSASRGASYNSPLHF.

J is TRBJ2-7 and V is TRBV20-1; TRBD2 agrees at 9 bases. The length of the CDR3 is 13 residues. V lost 3 bases and J lost 3; bases outside the gene matches: 3. The germline V gene has CDR1 DFQATT and CDR2 SNEGSKA (reference sequence). The CDR3: CSARLAGNYEQYF. DNA for the CDR3: TGCAGTGCTAGGCTAGCGGGGAACTACGAGCAGTACTTC.

This clonotype was seen many times. V is TRBV6-5 and J is TRBJ2-5; D uncertain. Trimming removed 6 bases at V and 0 bases at J, with 8 bases between. The V gene's germline CDR1 is MNHEY and CDR2 SVGAGI. CDR3 length: 13 residues. The CDR3 region has the DNA TGTGCCAGCAGGCGACCGTACCAAGAGACCCAGTACTTC. It yields the protein CASRRPYQETQYF.

V is TRBV10-3 and J is TRBJ2-1; D uncertain. V lost 5 bases to trimming and J lost 9 bases, with 11 bases between them. The CDR3 totals 12 residues. The germline V gene encodes CDR1 ENHRY and CDR2 SYGVKD. Written as DNA, the CDR3 is TGTGCCATCAGTCCGACACGGATTGAGCAGTTCTTC. Protein: CAISPTRIEQFF.

CDR3 coding DNA: TGTGCCAGCAGCTTGGGGGGGAAAGGAAGCTACGAGCAGTACTTC. Translation gives CASSLGGKGSYEQYF. V usage is TRBV7-9 and J usage is TRBJ2-7; 7 bases agree with TRBD2. The germline gives CDR1 SEHNR, CDR2 FQNEAQ (reference sequence). The length of the CDR3 is 15 residues. V shed 3 bases, J shed 3 bases, and the junction held 8 bases outside the gene matches.